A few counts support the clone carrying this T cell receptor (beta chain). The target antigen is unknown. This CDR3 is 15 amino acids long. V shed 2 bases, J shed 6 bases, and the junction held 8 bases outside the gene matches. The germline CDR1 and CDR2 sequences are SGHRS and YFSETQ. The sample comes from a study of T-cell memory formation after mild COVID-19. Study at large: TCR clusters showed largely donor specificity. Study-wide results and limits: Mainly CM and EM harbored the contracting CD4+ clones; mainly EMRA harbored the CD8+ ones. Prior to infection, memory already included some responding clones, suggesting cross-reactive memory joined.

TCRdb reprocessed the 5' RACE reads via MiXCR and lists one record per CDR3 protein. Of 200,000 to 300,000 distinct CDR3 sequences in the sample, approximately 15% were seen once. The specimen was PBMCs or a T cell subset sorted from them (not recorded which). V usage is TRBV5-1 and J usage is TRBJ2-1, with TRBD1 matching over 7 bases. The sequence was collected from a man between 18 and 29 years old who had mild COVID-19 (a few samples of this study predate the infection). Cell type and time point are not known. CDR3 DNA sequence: TGCGCCAGCAGCTTAACAGGGGCGCAGGCCAATGAGCAGTTCTTC. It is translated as CASSLTGAQANEQFF.